This T cell receptor beta chain was obtained from a study of cytomegalovirus exposure and HLA in healthy donors. Both 60 Vbeta primers and 13 Jbeta primers went into the PCR. Methods used by the authors: Later, about 80 million unique TCR beta chains were counted in an analysis, and roughly 11 million of them were shared. Clones were read by immunoSEQ multiplex PCR, and TCRdb kept only the in-frame ones, dropping some. The V and J calls and clone size are taken from that table; D and trimming were inferred from the DNA. The sample yields some 190,000 clones, about four fifths seen once. Study-wide points: Relative to equally common others, HLA-associated TCR beta chains showed greater clonal expansion in a later analysis. Some public TCRs appeared in many individuals, while most sequences were rare. The Asian-associated ancestry cluster reportedly had fewer N-insertions than the approximately 630-donor mean in a later analysis.

The germline V gene encodes CDR1 SNHLY and CDR2 FYNNEI. The CDR3 spans 14 residues. V gave up 4 bases and J gave up 0 bases, with 10 bases separating them. Worth noting for this clone: The antigen is undetermined.

Sample: PBMCs. The V and J genes are TRBV2 and TRBJ2-7, with TRBD1 as a possible D gene (5 bases). This TCR derives from a woman aged 25 to 39 in good health and CMV-seronegative. The CDR3 DNA reads as TGTGCCAGCAGTGGGTCAGGGTACTCCTACGAGCAGTACTTC. As protein: CASSGSGYSYEQYF. The complete variable domain, with remaining parts taken from reference TRBV2 and TRBJ2-7, reads EPEVTQTPSHQVTQMGQEVILRCVPISNHLYFYWYRQILGQKVEFLVSFYNNEISEKSEIFDDQFSVERPDGSNFTLKIRSTKLEDSAMYFCASSGSGYSYEQYFGPGTRLTVT.